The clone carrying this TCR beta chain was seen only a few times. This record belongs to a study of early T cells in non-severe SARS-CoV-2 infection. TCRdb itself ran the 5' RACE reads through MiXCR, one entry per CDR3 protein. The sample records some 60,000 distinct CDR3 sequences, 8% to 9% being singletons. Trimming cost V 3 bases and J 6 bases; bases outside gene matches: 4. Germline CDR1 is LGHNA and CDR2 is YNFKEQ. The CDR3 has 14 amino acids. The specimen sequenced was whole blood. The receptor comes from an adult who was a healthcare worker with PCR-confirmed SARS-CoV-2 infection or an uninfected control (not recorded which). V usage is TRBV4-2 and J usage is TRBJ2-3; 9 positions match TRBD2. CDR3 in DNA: TGTGCCAGCAGCCAGGGACTAGCTCTTGATACGCAGTATTTT. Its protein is CASSQGLALDTQYF.